The subject of this entry is one T cell receptor beta chain. Its specificity is not known. The sample comes from a study of cytomegalovirus exposure and HLA in healthy donors. Study information: Within the Caucasian-associated ancestry cluster were roughly 81% of the roughly 360 genotyped donors.

The CDR3 has 15 residues. Germline CDR1 is SGHRS and CDR2 is YFSETQ. Trimming at V came to 1 base and at J to 6 bases, leaving 6 bases not matched to a gene. PCR employed 60 Vbeta and 13 Jbeta primers. TCRdb's copy holds only in-frame clones and misses some; the assay was immunoSEQ multiplex PCR. Its table records approximately 140,000 clones. Study results and caveats: About 87% or about 30% of the time was how often most TCR beta V segments were productive, according to an earlier analysis. Sequencing likely generated an artifact that appeared as a cluster of highly shared sequence variants.

The source of this sequence is a woman aged 40 to 50 in good health and CMV-seronegative. Sample: PBMCs. The genes are TRBV5-1 and TRBJ2-2, with 7 bases matching TRBD1. CDR3 nucleotides: TGCGCCAGCAGCTTGTCGACAGGGAATGCCGGGGAGCTGTTTTTT. This codes for CASSLSTGNAGELFF.